The present TCR beta chain was sequenced within a study of CD8+CD57+ T cells in acquired aplastic anemia. Study details: The study obtained an average of 3.2 ug of DNA from sorted CD4+ and CD8+ cells.

Genomic DNA, the template, was used for profiling of the TCR beta VDJ and CDR3. From the reads, TCRdb called clonotypes with MiXCR, one entry per CDR3 protein. The sample lists 100,000 to 150,000 distinct CDR3 sequences, 48% seen once, with around 2.3% in the top ten. This clonotype was picked up many times. The sequence was collected from a human donor in good health, serving as a control. Source material: sorted CD4+, CD8+, or CD8+CD57+ T cells (not recorded which) from PBMCs.

CDR3 in DNA: TGTGCCAGTAGTATAGATCGCAGGCGACAGGATACTTCACCCCTCCACTTT. It translates to CASSIDRRRQDTSPLHF. The V call is TRBV19, the J call TRBJ1-6; D perhaps matches TRBD1 (6 bases). CDR1 and CDR2 (germline): LNHDA, SQIVND (reference sequence). V lost 0 bases and J lost 9, with 18 bases in between. The CDR3 runs 17 residues.